A single TCR beta chain is shown here with its context. The antigen is not known. Exclusion of a patient resulted from uncontrolled infection, other autoimmune disease, pregnancy or lactation. Germline values: CDR1 DFQATT, CDR2 SNEGSKA (reference sequence). Trimming took 6 bases from V and 5 from J, leaving 13 bases between them. This CDR3 has 12 residues. These data are taken from a study of T cells in Graves' hyperthyroidism and ophthalmopathy. The study, taken as a whole, reports: The blood repertoire included most of the expanded thyroid clonotypes above 0.001.

The TCR beta CDR3 regions underwent amplification using RNA transcripts as the source. An initial round of RT-PCR targeting the TCR CDR3 relied on the HTBI primer set. In TCRdb, the multiplex PCR reads were re-called with MiXCR into one record per CDR3 protein. The sample comprises 450,000 to 650,000 distinct CDR3 sequences, 17% of which are singletons, and around 17% rests with the top ten. The chain uses TRBV20-1 and TRBJ1-1, with D uncertain. This TCR was sampled from a woman aged 18-30 years with Graves' ophthalmopathy. The sample consisted of blood. The CDR3 sequence is CSAARDGTEAFF. Written as DNA, the CDR3 is TGCAGTGCCGCGCGCGACGGAACTGAAGCTTTCTTT.